This T cell receptor beta chain stems from a study of blood T cell repertoires in COVID-19. Looking at the study overall: Spain, Italy and the United States supplied samples that represented acute and convalescent COVID-19. T cells, B-cell-depleted T cells, or PBMCs provided the cDNA or gDNA that served as material.

Per the study methods: Amplification of reference gene primers provided the estimated nucleated cell counts. Libraries were prepared by immunoSEQ multiplex PCR; TCRdb keeps only in-frame clonotypes and omits some of them. Clonal size and the V and J genes are those of that table, whereas D and trimming came from the DNA. The table includes about 240,000 clones, roughly 80% detected once. The junction had 6 bases not matched to a gene; V was cut back by 2 bases and J by 1 base. Per the germline V gene, CDR1 is SEHNR and CDR2 is FQNEAQ (reference sequence). The CDR3 is 16 residues long. The chain uses TRBV7-9 and TRBJ2-7; 9 nucleotides align to TRBD2. The specimen sequenced was peripheral blood. The TCR sequence derives from a woman in her sixties with active or convalescent COVID-19. The CDR3 region is CASSLWLAGQSYEQYF. CDR3 coding DNA: TGTGCCAGCAGCTTATGGCTAGCGGGGCAATCCTACGAGCAGTACTTC. The full variable domain, rest sourced from reference TRBV7-9 and TRBJ2-7, is DTGVSQNPRHKITKRGQNVTFRCDPISEHNRLYWYRQTLGQGPEFLTYFQNEAQLEKSRLLSDRFSAERPKGSFSTLEIQRTEQGDSAMYLCASSLWLAGQSYEQYFGPGTRLTVT.